This TCR beta chain comes out of a study of T cell responses to AZD1222 COVID-19 vaccine. Data came from immunoSEQ multiplex PCR; TCRdb stores just in-frame clones and leaves some out. The sample shows roughly 100,000 clones, more than 75% of them seen only once. Concerning this clone: What it recognizes is unknown.

The length of the CDR3 is 12 residues. The germline V gene has CDR1 SGDLS and CDR2 YYNGEE. Trimming stripped 7 bases from V and 4 bases from J, with 11 bases between. General study results and limits: Spike was spanned by vaccine-associated CD4 TCRs, with dominance at 160-218 and 743-854. It should be noted that donors were predominantly white British and more often female, and clonal diversity was possibly underestimated. Nearly half of spike-specific TCRs reportedly go after variant regions that carry no mutations. Repertoires were collected only later (after the peak T cell response had occurred).

The TCR originated in an adult who received the MenACWY meningococcal vaccine as a control. J is TRBJ1-2 and V is TRBV9, with D possibly being TRBD1 (5 bases). The starting material was peripheral blood, obtained 28 days after the second dose of the MenACWY control vaccine. The CDR3 reads CASYRQSYGYTF. The CDR3 region has the DNA TGTGCCAGCTATCGACAGAGCTATGGCTACACCTTC.